The present entry profiles one T cell receptor (beta chain) with its context. The data originate from a study of OX40 agonist ivuxolimab in advanced cancers. Produced via immunoSEQ multiplex PCR; TCRdb's table is partial and in-frame only. The data hold roughly 100,000 clones, with about 92% observed a single time. The length of the CDR3 is 16 residues. The junction had 7 bases not matched to a gene; V was cut back by 0 bases and J by 4 bases. The V gene's germline CDR1 is SGHNT and CDR2 YYREEE (reference sequence). The specimen comprised CD4+ or CD8+ T cells sorted from blood, sampled in a trial of the OX40 agonist ivuxolimab. The V and J genes are TRBV5-4 and TRBJ1-3; 7 positions match TRBD1. The receptor was derived from an adult with an advanced solid tumor such as melanoma, head and neck, liver or kidney cancer. The CDR3 sequence: CASSLGATGVGNTIYF. CDR3 nucleotide sequence: TGTGCCAGCAGCTTGGGGGCAACAGGGGTCGGAAACACCATATATTTT.